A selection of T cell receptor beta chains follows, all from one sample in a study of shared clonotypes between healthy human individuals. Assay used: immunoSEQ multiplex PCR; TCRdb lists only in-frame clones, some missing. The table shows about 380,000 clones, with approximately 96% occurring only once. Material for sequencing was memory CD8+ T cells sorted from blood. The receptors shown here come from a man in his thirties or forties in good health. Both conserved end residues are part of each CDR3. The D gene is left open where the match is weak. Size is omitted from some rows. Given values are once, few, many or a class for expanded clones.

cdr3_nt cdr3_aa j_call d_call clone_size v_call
TGTGCCAGCAGCTTAAGTACGGGGGTAGGGGACAATGAGCAGTTCTTC CASSLSTGVGDNEQFF TRBJ2-1 NA NA TRBV13
TGTGCCAGCAGCTTAGCCTCAGAATATGGCTACACCTTC CASSLASEYGYTF TRBJ1-2 NA NA TRBV11-2
TGTGCCAGCAGTTTAACGACTAGCGGGAGATCCGAGCAGTACTTC CASSLTTSGRSEQYF TRBJ2-7 TRBD2 NA TRBV28
TGTGCCAGCAGTTTAGTGAGAGAGACCCAGTACTTC CASSLVRETQYF TRBJ2-5 NA NA TRBV28
TGTGCCAGCAGCTTAGGACAGGGGGCAGATACGCAGTATTTT CASSLGQGADTQYF TRBJ2-3 TRBD1 NA TRBV7-3
TGTGCCAGCAGTTATCGGGAGGGAGGCGGCTACACCTTC CASSYREGGGYTF TRBJ1-2 NA NA TRBV6-5
TGTGCCAGCAGACCGACAGGGGGGGGCAATCAGCCCCAGCATTTT CASRPTGGGNQPQHF TRBJ1-5 TRBD1 NA TRBV28
TGTGCCAGCAGTGAATTGGGGTACGAGCAGTACTTC CASSELGYEQYF TRBJ2-7 NA NA TRBV2
TGCGCCAGCAGCTCGACGCTGATGGAGACCCAGTACTTC CASSSTLMETQYF TRBJ2-5 NA NA TRBV5-1
TGTGCCAGCAGGCAAGTAAGCGGGCCCTACGAGCAGTACTTC CASRQVSGPYEQYF TRBJ2-7 NA NA TRBV6-6
TGTGCCAGCAGCGACGAAGACCCCAGCGGGAGCGGTGAGACCCAGTACTTC CASSDEDPSGSGETQYF TRBJ2-5 TRBD2 once TRBV2
TGTGCCAGCAGTTTACGGGACAGCCGTAATGAAAAACTGTTTTTT CASSLRDSRNEKLFF TRBJ1-4 TRBD1 once TRBV28
TGTGCCAGCAGGTTAACAGGGGGGCCTGAAGCTTTCTTT CASRLTGGPEAFF TRBJ1-1 TRBD1 NA TRBV6-1
TGTGCCAGTAGTATCTGGGGGGGGGATCAGCCCCAGCATTTT CASSIWGGDQPQHF TRBJ1-5 NA NA TRBV19
TGTGCCAGCAGCTTAGCCTTCGAATCCTACGAGCAGTACTTC CASSLAFESYEQYF TRBJ2-7 NA NA TRBV7-2
TGTGCCATCAGTGAGCGGGCTATCTACGAGCAGTACTTC CAISERAIYEQYF TRBJ2-7 NA NA TRBV10-3
TGTGCCAGCAGGTCAGGTCCTATCACCTACGAGCAGTACTTC CASRSGPITYEQYF TRBJ2-7 NA NA TRBV6-1
TGTGCCAGCGGCTCTAGGACTAGCGGATTCACAGATACGCAGTATTTT CASGSRTSGFTDTQYF TRBJ2-3 TRBD2 NA TRBV6-6
TGTGCCAGCAGCCAAGACAGGGGTCGACAAGAGACCCAGTACTTC CASSQDRGRQETQYF TRBJ2-5 TRBD1 NA TRBV2
TGTGCCAGCAGGGGGAGACTAGCGGGAGTCCCCTCCTACAATGAGCAGTTCTTC CASRGRLAGVPSYNEQFF TRBJ2-1 TRBD2 NA TRBV11-2
TGTGCCAGCAGTAACCGGGACAGGCGTACTGAAGCTTTCTTT CASSNRDRRTEAFF TRBJ1-1 TRBD1 NA TRBV27
TGTGCCAGCAGCTTAGGGGGGGCTCAGTACACTGAAGCTTTCTTT CASSLGGAQYTEAFF TRBJ1-1 NA NA TRBV7-2
TGTGCCAGCAGCGAGAGGGGGCCCGGCTACGAGCAGTACTTC CASSERGPGYEQYF TRBJ2-7 NA NA TRBV12-1
TGTGCCAGCAGCCATGGAGCGCTGGGGGAGACCCAGTACTTC CASSHGALGETQYF TRBJ2-5 NA NA TRBV5-5
TGTGCCAGTAGTATCCGGACTAGCACAGATACGCAGTATTTT CASSIRTSTDTQYF TRBJ2-3 NA NA TRBV19
TGTGCCAGTAGTATACAGGGTGGGGCCAACGTCCTGACTTTC CASSIQGGANVLTF TRBJ2-6 NA NA TRBV19
TGTGCCAGCAGTGAGGACAGGGGGACCTACAATGAGCAGTTCTTC CASSEDRGTYNEQFF TRBJ2-1 TRBD1 NA TRBV28
TGTGCCAGACCCCTGGCTAGCGTACACTACGAGCAGTACTTC CARPLASVHYEQYF TRBJ2-7 NA once TRBV5-3
TGTGCCAGCAGCTTGGGGGGTAACAGGGGAAGCTCTGGAAACACCATATATTTT CASSLGGNRGSSGNTIYF TRBJ1-3 TRBD1 NA TRBV7-8
TGTGCCAGCAGCCTGACAGCTGGAAACACCATATATTTT CASSLTAGNTIYF TRBJ1-3 NA NA TRBV9
TGCGCCAGCAGCCCTTCGACAGTTACCTACGAGCAGTACTTC CASSPSTVTYEQYF TRBJ2-7 NA NA TRBV5-1
TGCGCCAGCAGCCCGACAGGGCCCACGAACACCGGGGAGCTGTTTTTT CASSPTGPTNTGELFF TRBJ2-2 TRBD1 NA TRBV5-1
TGTGCCAGTAGTCCCGGGACAGGGAACACTGAAGCTTTCTTT CASSPGTGNTEAFF TRBJ1-1 TRBD1 NA TRBV19
TGTGCCAGCAGTCAGGGGTTTAACTATGGCTACACCTTC CASSQGFNYGYTF TRBJ1-2 NA NA TRBV6-5
TGTGCCAGCAGTTTAGGGCCTGGGGCCCAGCATTTT CASSLGPGAQHF TRBJ1-5 NA NA TRBV27
TGTGCCAGCAGCTTAACAGCCTACGAGCAGTACTTC CASSLTAYEQYF TRBJ2-7 NA NA TRBV7-2
TGCGCCAGCAGCGTAAACAGGGCGGGGAATGAAAAACTGTTTTTT CASSVNRAGNEKLFF TRBJ1-4 NA NA TRBV5-1
TGTGCCAGCAGCGCAAGAAGGAGCAATCAGCCCCAGCATTTT CASSARRSNQPQHF TRBJ1-5 NA NA TRBV2
TGTGCCAGCAGTGGGGGGGGCAGTGGGAGCACTGAAGCTTTCTTT CASSGGGSGSTEAFF TRBJ1-1 NA NA TRBV2